This T cell receptor (beta chain) was recorded in a study of T cells in Graves' hyperthyroidism and ophthalmopathy. General study results and limits: Ophthalmopathy and stable hyperthyroidism were separated by a 13 V-J model.

Germline V gene lookup returns CDR1 SGDLS and CDR2 YYNGEE. Trimming cost V 0 bases and J 4 bases; bases outside gene matches: 11. The CDR3 has 17 amino acids. Uncontrolled infection, other autoimmune disease, pregnancy or lactation barred patients from enrollment. Amplified regions were TCR beta CDR3 sequences from RNA transcripts. HTBI primers were employed in a first-round RT-PCR of the TCR CDR3. TCRdb reanalysed the multiplex PCR reads using MiXCR and keeps one entry per CDR3 protein. The sample lists 300,000 to 450,000 distinct CDR3 sequences; approximately 15% were seen once. This clonotype has ten or more counts. Antigen unknown.

This clonotype originated in a woman aged 55-69 years with Graves' hyperthyroidism. Sequencing input: blood. This chain links TRBV9 with TRBJ1-2; 8 positions agree with TRBD1. The CDR3 sequence: CASSVDAMDRAGYGYTF. DNA for the CDR3: TGTGCCAGCAGCGTAGATGCAATGGACAGGGCGGGCTATGGCTACACCTTC.